The 27 T cell receptor beta chains below all came from one sample that was sequenced in a study of tumor-infiltrating lymphocytes in primary liver carcinoma. Unsorted bulk tissue of roughly 20-34 mg yielded co-extracted RNA and DNA. The input was 450 to 550 ng total RNA; TCR beta cDNA was made from it with a constant-region primer. Libraries for TCR beta were built through three nested multiplex PCR rounds, which together made up a slightly modified ARM-PCR procedure. TRBV1-TRBV30 forward and Cbeta reverse primers drove the first two approximately 10-cycle rounds. One entry per CDR3 protein results from TCRdb running MiXCR on the multiplex PCR reads. The table has some 120,000 distinct CDR3 sequences, under 65% seen once. Sequencing input: liver tumor tissue from sampling region 3. Subset here: tumor region T3, left-lateral pole. These receptors all come from an older woman with primary liver carcinoma and hepatitis B virus infection.

Comment on this clonotype: Since a much larger clone is just one base distant, this may be a read error. The chain recombines TRBV10-3 with TRBJ1-5; no firm D call. CDR1 is ENHRY, CDR2 SYGVKD, per germline. V was clipped by 0 bases and J by 11 bases, with 11 bases between them. This CDR3 region has 13 residues. CDR3 sequence (DNA): TGTGCCATCAGTGAGTCCGAGAGGGTGTCCCAGCATTTT. This gives the protein CAISESERVSQHF.

This sequence joins TRBV30 and TRBJ1-1; D is undetermined. This CDR3 comprises 11 residues. Germline CDR1 is GTSNPN and CDR2 is SVGIG (reference sequence). The DNA of the CDR3 is TGTGCTTTGAGTGTAGCCCGTGAAGCTTTCTTT. Encoded protein: CALSVAREAFF.

As regards this clonotype: A read error may account for a junction end that differs from germline. V gene TRBV6-5 combines with J gene TRBJ1-1, with D maybe TRBD1 (5 bases). This CDR3 has 14 amino acids. Per germline, CDR1 MNHEY and CDR2 SVGAGI. The CDR3 nucleotides read TGTGCCAGCGGGATCACGACAGTGGGCACTGAACCTTTCTTT. Protein: CASGITTVGTEPFF.

The gene calls are TRBV11-2 and TRBJ2-3, with 11 bases identical to TRBD2. The germline gives CDR1 SGHAT, CDR2 FQNNGV. V trimming: 8 bases; J trimming: 2 bases; junction bases outside the gene matches: 12. This CDR3 has 17 residues. Here the CDR3 DNA reads TGTGCCAGCCGCATCGGGGCTAGCGGGAGGATCACAGATACGCAGTATTTT. This sequence encodes CASRIGASGRITDTQYF.

This clonotype was picked up many times. This chain links TRBV6-1 with TRBJ2-1, with D tentatively TRBD2 (5 bases). The CDR3 covers 12 residues. V was trimmed by 2 bases and J by 9 bases, leaving 8 bases between them. CDR1 and CDR2 from the germline V gene are MNHNS and SASEGT. CDR3 nucleotide sequence: TGTGCCAGCAGTGAACAGGACTCTGAGCAGTTCTTC. Translating it yields CASSEQDSEQFF.

The chain employs TRBV6-5 and TRBJ2-2; 15 bases agree with TRBD2. The germline gives CDR1 MNHEY, CDR2 SVGAGI. V was clipped by 6 bases and J by 9 bases; unmatched bases: 11. The CDR3 contains 17 residues. The CDR3 coding sequence is TGTGCCAGCAGCCGCGGGACTAGCGGGAGGACTTTCAGGGAGCTGTTTTTT. Protein sequence: CASSRGTSGRTFRELFF.

As concerns this clonotype: The junction and the germline gene differ at one end; a read error may be behind it. The chain uses TRBV4-2 and TRBJ2-2, with TRBD2 identical over 7 bases. The CDR3 totals 15 residues. The germline V gene encodes CDR1 LGHNA and CDR2 YNFKEQ. The CDR3 DNA is TGTGCCAGCAGCCGAGAGGGAGGGAACATCGGGAAGCTGTTTTTT. Encoded protein: CASSREGGNIGKLFF.

As concerns this clonotype: A junction boundary mismatches the germline segment, possibly from a read error. The chain combines TRBV29-1 with TRBJ2-5, with D perhaps assigned TRBD1 or TRBD2 (7 bases each). Germline-derived CDR1 and CDR2 are SQVTM and ANQGSEA. The CDR3 is 12 amino acids. CDR3 nucleotide sequence: TGCAGCGCGCACAGGGGAGGGGAGACCCAGTGCTTC. Translation gives CSAHRGGETQCF.

This clonotype was counted once. Since a much larger clone is just one base distant, this may be a read error. The chain is built from TRBV13 and TRBJ2-7, with a tentative D call TRBD2 (6 bases). The CDR3 runs to 13 residues. The germline CDR1 and CDR2 sequences are PRHDT and FYEKMQ (reference sequence). The CDR3 reads CAGSPPGLYEQYF. The DNA of the CDR3 is TGTGCCGGCAGCCCGCCGGGACTTTACGAGCAGTACTTC.

The sample holds many counts of this clonotype. The V gene is TRBV29-1, the J gene TRBJ2-3; D possibly matches TRBD1 or TRBD2 (5 bases each). Germline values: CDR1 SQVTM, CDR2 ANQGSEA. The CDR3 consists of 13 residues. V gave up 4 bases and J gave up 2 bases, with 10 bases separating them. CDR3 in DNA: TGCAGCGTTGCGGGGACCTCCACAGATACGCAGTATTTT. Protein: CSVAGTSTDTQYF.

Remarks on this clonotype: The CDR3 end shows no conserved phenylalanine or tryptophan, and so a read error is likely. The CDR3 region is CASTNYNEQFL. The CDR3 nucleotides read TGTGCCAGCACAAACTACAACGAGCAGTTCCTC. The chain has TRBV28 and TRBJ2-1; D uncertain. The CDR3 loop spans 11 amino acids. Germline lookup yields CDR1 MDHEN and CDR2 SYDVKM.

This clonotype occurred many times. The chain couples TRBV12-5 to TRBJ2-3; 11 bases agree with TRBD2. The CDR3 spans 14 residues. Trimming at V came to 5 bases and at J to 5 bases, leaving 3 bases not matched to a gene. The germline V gene has CDR1 LGHNT and CDR2 FRNRAP. The CDR3 nucleotides are TGTGCTAGTGGTCCAGGACTAGCGGGAGATACGCAGTATTTT. Its translation: CASGPGLAGDTQYF.

For this clonotype: This could be a read error, since a much larger clone is one nucleotide away. The chain combines TRBV6-5 with TRBJ1-1; 8 bases are shared with TRBD1. The CDR3 is 14 amino acids. Germline loops: CDR1 MNHEY, CDR2 SVGAGI. The CDR3 coding sequence is TGTGTCAGCAGTTCAACCACGGGACAGGTTGAAGCTTTCTTT. Translation gives CVSSSTTGQVEAFF.

Comment on this clonotype: This clone may be a read error of a much larger clone one base away. V and J are TRBV7-8 and TRBJ2-7; 9 bases are shared with TRBD2. Germline CDR1 reads SGHVS; CDR2 reads FQNEAQ. The V segment lost 0 bases and the J segment 6 bases; nucleotides outside the gene matches: 6. This CDR3 has 15 amino acids. CDR3 region: CASSLALAGIVEQYF. CDR3 sequence (DNA): TGTGCCAGCAGCTTAGCGCTAGCGGGAATTGTCGAGCAGTACTTC.

A note on this clonotype: A read error is possible here, since a much larger clone lies one base away. The chain carries TRBV5-4 and TRBJ2-7; TRBD2 might be the D (5 bases). This CDR3 is built from 15 residues. Germline-derived CDR1 and CDR2 are SGHNT and YYREEE (reference sequence). Trimming took 6 bases from V and 6 from J, leaving 22 bases between them. The CDR3 bases are TGTGCCAGCATCTCCACTGGACTTTCGTTAAGCGAGCAGTACTTC. Translating it yields CASISTGLSLSEQYF.

This clonotype was detected many times. The CDR3 DNA sequence: TGTGCCAGCAGCTTCAGGGACTGTGCGACTAGCGTAAAAATCCATGAGCAGTTCTTC. This encodes CASSFRDCATSVKIHEQFF. This rearrangement joins TRBV11-1 to TRBJ2-1; 8 nucleotides match TRBD2. The J segment lost 8 bases and the V segment lost 3 bases, leaving 21 bases of the junction unmatched. Germline values: CDR1 SGHAT, CDR2 FQDESV (reference sequence). The CDR3 is 19 amino acids.

The chain uses TRBV11-1 and TRBJ2-3; D gene unclear. V lost 7 bases and J 2 bases, leaving 13 bases between the germline ends. The germline V gene has CDR1 SGHAT and CDR2 FQDESV (reference sequence). The CDR3 extends over 14 amino acids. The CDR3 DNA sequence: TGTGCCAGCACCCGACCTCTACACACAGATACGCAGTATTTT. Residues: CASTRPLHTDTQYF. The complete variable domain, with remaining parts taken from reference TRBV11-1 and TRBJ2-3, reads EAEVAQSPRYKITEKSQAVAFWCDPISGHATLYWYRQILGQGPELLVQFQDESVVDDSQLPKDRFSAERLKGVDSTLKIQPAELGDSAMYLCASTRPLHTDTQYFGPGTRLTVL.

This clonotype came up once. The J gene is TRBJ2-7, the V gene TRBV29-1; D is ambiguous. CDR3 length: 12 residues. Germline-derived CDR1 and CDR2 are SQVTM and ANQGSEA. Trimming cost V 5 bases and J 2 bases, with 10 bases left between them. This CDR3 reads CSVNANPYEQYF. CDR3 DNA sequence: TGCAGCGTTAATGCTAATCCCTACGAGCAGTACTTC.

Worth noting for this clonotype: A much larger clonotype is one base distant, so this may be a read error. V gene TRBV29-1 combines with J gene TRBJ2-7; a weak D match, TRBD1 (6 bases). The CDR3 is 14 residues long. Per germline, CDR1 SQVTM and CDR2 ANQGSEA. CDR3 residues: CSVTIRGSTYERYF. The CDR3 region has the DNA TGCAGCGTGACTATTAGGGGGAGCACCTACGAGCGGTACTTC.

The chain combines TRBV11-3 with TRBJ2-2; possibly TRBD1 for D (7 bases). Trimming took 11 bases from V and 2 from J, leaving 21 bases between them. The CDR3 contains 16 residues. Germline CDR1 reads SGHNT; CDR2 reads YENEEA. The CDR3 reads CACKRGDRLNTGELFF. The CDR3 bases are TGTGCCTGCAAGAGGGGGGACAGACTAAACACCGGGGAGCTGTTTTTT.

The J gene is TRBJ2-2, the V gene TRBV28; D is undetermined. V was pared by 5 bases and J by 8 bases, with 21 bases between. Germline V gene data show CDR1 as MDHEN and CDR2 as SYDVKM. The CDR3 consists of 16 residues. The CDR3 spells CASSPRLRVWMGELFF. CDR3 sequence (DNA): TGTGCCAGCAGTCCTCGCCTCCGCGTTTGGATGGGGGAGCTGTTTTTT.

About this clonotype: A much bigger clone sits one base away, suggesting this may be a read error. This chain links TRBV7-8 with TRBJ1-3; TRBD1 might be the D (5 bases). This CDR3 is built from 15 residues. Germline lookup yields CDR1 SGHVS and CDR2 FQNEAQ. This CDR3 is CASCLGTVSGNTIYF. The CDR3 DNA follows: TGTGCCAGCTGCTTAGGGACCGTTTCTGGAAACACCATATATTTT.

The CDR3 DNA reads as TGTACCAACAGTCCTGACTCGAGGTATAGGGAGCAGTTCTTC. The encoded protein is CTNSPDSRYREQFF. The chain links TRBV11-2 to TRBJ2-1; D is ambiguous. Germline CDR1 is SGHAT and CDR2 is FQNNGV. This CDR3 spans 14 amino acids.

For this clonotype: A clone one base away is much larger, so this may be a read error. The J gene is TRBJ2-3, the V gene TRBV14; no definite D call. Trimming removed 3 bases from V and 6 bases from J, with 7 bases in between. The CDR3 consists of 12 residues. Germline V gene data show CDR1 as SGHDN and CDR2 as FVKESK. In DNA form, the CDR3 reads TGTGCCAGCAGCCAGCTGGGGGATACGCAGTATTTT. It translates to CASSQLGDTQYF. Looking up the rest from reference TRBV14 and TRBJ2-3 gives the full variable domain: EAGVTQFPSHSVIEKGQTVTLRCDPISGHDNLYWYRRVMGKEIKFLLHFVKESKQDESGMPNNRFLAERTGGTYSTLKVQPAELEDSGVYFCASSQLGDTQYFGPGTRLTVL.

The CDR3 region is CSISRGAGGNTIYF. CDR3 DNA: TGTTCCATCAGCCGGGGGGCAGGAGGAAACACCATATATTTT. This chain joins TRBV11-2 and TRBJ1-3, with a possible D match to TRBD1 (6 bases). The CDR3 runs to 14 residues. The germline V gene encodes CDR1 SGHAT and CDR2 FQNNGV.

About this clonotype: A clone one base away is much larger, so this may be a read error. This sequence joins TRBV5-1 and TRBJ1-1, with D uncertain. Looked up from germline, CDR1 is SGHRS and CDR2 is YFSETQ. The CDR3 covers 14 residues. DNA for the CDR3: TGCGCCAGCAGCTTGGGGACGTCCAACACTGTAGCTTTCTTT. Protein: CASSLGTSNTVAFF.

With regard to this clonotype: One end of the junction does not line up with germline, which may come from a read error. The rearrangement links TRBV7-2 to TRBJ2-3, with 7 bases fitting TRBD2. CDR3 length: 14 amino acids. Germline-derived CDR1 and CDR2 are SGHTA and FQGNSA. The CDR3 reads CASSLGPSGNTQYF. CDR3 coding DNA: TGTGCCAGCAGCCTTGGGCCTAGCGGCAATACACAGTATTTT.